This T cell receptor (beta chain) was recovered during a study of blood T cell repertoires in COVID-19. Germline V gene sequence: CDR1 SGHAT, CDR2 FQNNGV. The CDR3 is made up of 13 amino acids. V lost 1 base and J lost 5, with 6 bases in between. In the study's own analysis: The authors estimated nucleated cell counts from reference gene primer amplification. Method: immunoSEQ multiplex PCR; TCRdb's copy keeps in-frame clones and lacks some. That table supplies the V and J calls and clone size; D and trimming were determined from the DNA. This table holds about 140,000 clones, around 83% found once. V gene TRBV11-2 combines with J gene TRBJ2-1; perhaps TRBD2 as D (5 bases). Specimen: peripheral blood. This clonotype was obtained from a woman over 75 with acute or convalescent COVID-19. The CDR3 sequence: CASSLGRNNEQFF. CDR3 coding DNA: TGTGCCAGCAGCTTAGGGAGGAACAATGAGCAGTTCTTC.